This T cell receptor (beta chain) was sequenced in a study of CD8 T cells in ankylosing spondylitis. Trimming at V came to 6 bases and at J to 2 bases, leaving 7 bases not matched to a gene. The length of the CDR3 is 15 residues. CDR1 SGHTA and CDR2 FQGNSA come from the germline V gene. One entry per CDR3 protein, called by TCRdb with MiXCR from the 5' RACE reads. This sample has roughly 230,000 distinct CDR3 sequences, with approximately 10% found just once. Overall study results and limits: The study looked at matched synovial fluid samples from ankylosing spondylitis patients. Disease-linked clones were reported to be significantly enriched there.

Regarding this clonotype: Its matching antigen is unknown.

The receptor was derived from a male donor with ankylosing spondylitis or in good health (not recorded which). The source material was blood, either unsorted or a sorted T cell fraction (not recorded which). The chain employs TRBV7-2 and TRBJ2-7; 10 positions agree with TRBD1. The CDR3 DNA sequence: TGTGCCAGCAGACTGCGGGACAGGGGAACCTACGAGCAGTACTTC. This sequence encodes CASRLRDRGTYEQYF.